The rows below give T cell receptor beta chains drawn from one sample of a study of blood T cell repertoires in COVID-19. The table came from immunoSEQ multiplex PCR; TCRdb's copy has only in-frame clones and leaves some out. The sample gives 120,000 to 150,000 clones, roughly 81% of which show up once; about 2.5% is in the top ten. The sequencing sample was made of peripheral blood. The receptors stem from a human donor with acute or convalescent COVID-19. The donor label of this sample is uncertain. Each CDR3 is given with its conserved first and last residue. A D gene is named only where the DNA matches it firmly. Clone size is shown for a subset of rows, as once, few, many or a class of expanded clone.

clone size: once
D gene: .
V gene: TRBV21-1
J gene: TRBJ2-3
CDR3 protein: CASSRPLAEFTDTQYF
CDR3 DNA: TGTGCCAGCAGCAGACCACTAGCGGAGTTCACAGATACGCAGTATTTT

clone size: .
D gene: TRBD2
V gene: TRBV10-3
J gene: TRBJ2-3
CDR3 protein: CAISDPGLADSTDTQYF
CDR3 DNA: TGTGCCATCAGTGACCCCGGACTAGCGGATAGCACAGATACGCAGTATTTT

clone size: .
D gene: .
V gene: TRBV19
J gene: TRBJ1-3
CDR3 protein: CASSIEGEGNTIYF
CDR3 DNA: TGTGCCAGTAGTATAGAAGGAGAAGGAAACACCATATATTTT

clone size: .
D gene: .
V gene: TRBV5-1
J gene: TRBJ1-1
CDR3 protein: CASSLGQENTEAFF
CDR3 DNA: TGCGCCAGCAGCTTGGGACAGGAAAACACTGAAGCTTTCTTT

clone size: once
D gene: .
V gene: TRBV19
J gene: TRBJ1-4
CDR3 protein: CASSQRGYNEKLFF
CDR3 DNA: TGTGCCAGTAGTCAACGGGGATATAATGAAAAACTGTTTTTT

clone size: .
D gene: TRBD1
V gene: TRBV5-1
J gene: TRBJ1-4
CDR3 protein: CASSWRTGMIATNEKLFF
CDR3 DNA: TGCGCCAGCAGCTGGCGGACAGGGATGATTGCAACTAATGAAAAACTGTTTTTT

clone size: few
D gene: .
V gene: TRBV27
J gene: TRBJ1-6
CDR3 protein: CASRQRGAVYNSPLHF
CDR3 DNA: TGTGCCAGCAGGCAGCGGGGGGCGGTTTATAATTCACCCCTCCACTTT

clone size: .
D gene: TRBD1
V gene: TRBV6-1
J gene: TRBJ2-1
CDR3 protein: CASSGPEDRETDEQFF
CDR3 DNA: TGTGCCAGCAGTGGTCCTGAGGACAGGGAGACCGATGAGCAGTTCTTC

clone size: .
D gene: TRBD2
V gene: TRBV7-2
J gene: TRBJ2-5
CDR3 protein: CASTIGTSGGVRGETQYF
CDR3 DNA: TGTGCCAGCACCATAGGGACTAGCGGGGGGGTTCGAGGAGAGACCCAGTACTTC

clone size: few
D gene: .
V gene: TRBV9
J gene: TRBJ1-3
CDR3 protein: CASSGLEPSGNTIYF
CDR3 DNA: TGTGCCAGCAGCGGATTAGAGCCCTCTGGAAACACCATATATTTT

clone size: .
D gene: TRBD2
V gene: TRBV19
J gene: TRBJ2-4
CDR3 protein: CASSIFGTSGVAKNIQYF
CDR3 DNA: TGTGCCAGTAGTATTTTCGGGACTAGCGGGGTGGCCAAAAACATTCAGTACTTC

clone size: .
D gene: TRBD2
V gene: TRBV19
J gene: TRBJ2-1
CDR3 protein: CASSAPARTSGGNEQFF
CDR3 DNA: TGTGCCAGTAGTGCCCCGGCCCGGACTAGCGGGGGGAATGAGCAGTTCTTC